This TCR beta chain was sequenced during a study of blood T cell repertoires in COVID-19. Study as a whole: There were acute and convalescent COVID-19 samples, and they came from the United States, Italy and Spain. Nucleic acid was either cDNA or gDNA, and it came from T cells, B-cell-depleted T cells, or PBMCs.

V lost 5 bases to trimming and J lost 6 bases, with 14 bases between them. This CDR3 spans 14 amino acids. Germline CDR1 SGHVS, CDR2 FQNEAQ. In the authors' methods: Counts of nucleated cells, estimated from reference gene primer amplification, were obtained. The data were produced by immunoSEQ multiplex PCR, yet TCRdb's version contains in-frame clones alone and is incomplete. That table supplies the V and J calls and clone size; D and trimming were determined from the DNA. This sample has approximately 310,000 clones, with 80% to 90% found just once. There are a few counts of this clone. The specimen sequenced was peripheral blood. The TCR originated in a man aged 45 to 65 with active or convalescent COVID-19. The chain has TRBV7-8 and TRBJ1-5, with D possibly TRBD1 on 5 matching bases. CDR3 DNA: TGTGCCAGCAGCCTACGGACACGAAGTCAGCCCCAGCATTTT. Translating it yields CASSLRTRSQPQHF.